This T cell receptor beta chain was obtained from a study of blood T cell repertoires in COVID-19. In the study overall: Samples representing acute and convalescent COVID-19 were sourced from the United States, Italy and Spain.

Assay used: immunoSEQ multiplex PCR; TCRdb lists only in-frame clones, some missing. The sample carries some 360,000 clones, more than 70% recorded once. CDR1 and CDR2 from the germline V gene are MNHEY and SVGEGT. The CDR3 sequence is 12 residues long. V dropped 0 bases and J dropped 7 bases, with 5 bases sitting between them. The rearrangement joins TRBV6-2 or TRBV6-3 to TRBJ2-3; no reliable D call. This receptor was obtained from a woman aged 60 to 75 with COVID-19, enrolled during active disease. The sequenced sample was peripheral blood. Written as DNA, the CDR3 is TGTGCCAGCAGTTACTCGGGCTATACGCAGTATTTT. Translation gives CASSYSGYTQYF.